This T cell receptor (beta chain) was sequenced during a study of cytomegalovirus exposure and HLA in healthy donors. This PCR relied on a set of 60 Vbeta primers and 13 Jbeta primers. Libraries were prepared by immunoSEQ multiplex PCR; TCRdb keeps only in-frame clonotypes and omits some of them. This sample yields 100,000 or so clones, of which 65% to 75% are seen a single time; approximately 2.1% belongs to the top ten. The CDR3 loop spans 15 amino acids. CDR1 is SGHTA and CDR2 is FQGTGA in the germline V gene. The V gene end was trimmed by 5 bases and the J gene end by 8 bases; junction bases not matched to a gene: 5.

The clonotype comes from a woman between 40 and 50 years old in good health and CMV-seronegative. This chain links TRBV7-3 with TRBJ2-1; 14 positions agree with TRBD2. Sequencing input: PBMCs. The CDR3 DNA sequence: TGTGCCAGCAGCAGGACTAGCGGGGGGTTGGATGAGCAGTTCTTC. Translation gives CASSRTSGGLDEQFF. Variable domain in full (rest from reference TRBV7-3 and TRBJ2-1): GAGVSQTPSNKVTEKGKYVELRCDPISGHTALYWYRQSLGQGPEFLIYFQGTGAADDSGLPNDRFFAVRPEGSVSTLKIQRTERGDSAVYLCASSRTSGGLDEQFFGPGTRLTVL.